The 28 T cell receptor beta chains given below trace back to one sample, sequenced in a study of blood T cell repertoires in COVID-19. The data were produced by immunoSEQ multiplex PCR, yet TCRdb's version contains in-frame clones alone and is incomplete. The top ten clones hold approximately 5.9% of a sample with around 45,000 clones, about 89% of them seen once. The specimen sequenced was peripheral blood. All receptors come from an older man with active COVID-19.

Only one count was recorded for this clone. This CDR3 is CASSEARETQYF. As DNA, the CDR3 is TGCGCCAGCTCCGAGGCTAGAGAGACCCAGTACTTC. This chain connects TRBV5-1 to TRBJ2-5; D not resolved. Germline CDR1 is SGHRS and CDR2 is YFSETQ. V was pared by 7 bases and J by 4 bases, with 11 bases between. This CDR3 has 12 residues.

This chain uses TRBV3-1 (or the pseudogene TRBV3-2) with TRBJ2-7; D remains unclear. Germline loops: CDR1 LGHDT, CDR2 YNNKEL (reference sequence). This CDR3 is 15 amino acids long. Trimming took 1 base from V and 2 from J, leaving 12 bases between them. The CDR3: CASSQGSGGAYEQYF. CDR3 nucleotides: TGTGCCAGCAGCCAAGGGTCCGGCGGCGCCTACGAGCAGTACTTC.

CDR3 sequence: CASSYSGTGTSPLHF. CDR3 sequence (DNA): TGTGCCAGCAGTTACTCCGGGACAGGGACTTCACCCCTCCACTTT. The rearrangement uses TRBV5-6 and TRBJ1-6; 9 positions agree with TRBD1. Germline values: CDR1 SGHDT, CDR2 YYEEEE. The CDR3 has 15 residues. V was clipped by 5 bases and J by 9 bases; unmatched bases: 9.

The gene calls are TRBV24-1 and TRBJ2-3; 9 bases fit TRBD2. Trimming removed 5 bases from V and 2 bases from J; junction bases left unmatched: 10. CDR3 length: 17 amino acids. Germline lookup yields CDR1 KGHDR and CDR2 SFDVKD. CDR3 DNA sequence: TGTGCCACCAGTGGAGGATTTAGCGGGGGCGCCACAGATACGCAGTATTTT. Its translation is CATSGGFSGGATDTQYF.

The rearrangement links TRBV19 to TRBJ2-2, with 9 bases fitting TRBD2. Germline V CDR1 and CDR2: LNHDA, SQIVND (reference sequence). The trim removed 11 bases at V and 5 bases at J, leaving 9 bases unmatched. CDR3 length: 14 amino acids. CDR3 in amino acids: CASGGLAGTGELFF. The CDR3 coding sequence is TGTGCCTCCGGTGGGCTAGCGGGGACCGGGGAGCTGTTTTTT.

The CDR3, as DNA: TGCGCCAGCAGCTACTATGGAGGTGACAACACTGAAGCTTTCTTT. Translating gives CASSYYGGDNTEAFF. The rearrangement links TRBV5-1 to TRBJ1-1; D call uncertain. CDR3 length: 15 residues. Trimming took 3 bases from V and 2 from J, leaving 14 bases between them. The germline V gene has CDR1 SGHRS and CDR2 YFSETQ.

This sequence joins TRBV15 and TRBJ1-2; no clear D. V was shortened by 1 base and J by 8 bases, with 8 bases between the two germline ends. The CDR3 spans 12 residues. The germline CDR1 and CDR2 sequences are LNHNV and YYDKDF (reference sequence). The CDR3 loop reads CATSRAMGGYTF. The CDR3 DNA reads as TGTGCCACCAGCAGAGCCATGGGCGGCTACACCTTC. Based on the CDR3 plus reference TRBV15 and TRBJ1-2, the full variable domain is DAMVIQNPRYQVTQFGKPVTLSCSQTLNHNVMYWYQQKSSQAPKLLFHYYDKDFNNEADTPDNFQSRRPNTSFCFLDIRSPGLGDTAMYLCATSRAMGGYTFGSGTRLTVV.

This rearrangement joins TRBV11-2 to TRBJ2-7, with TRBD2 matching 9 bases. The CDR3 is 15 amino acids. V shed 5 bases and J 4 bases; nucleotides not matched to a gene: 9. CDR1 and CDR2 (germline): SGHAT, FQNNGV. The CDR3 sequence: CASSGRLAESYEQYF. The CDR3 DNA sequence: TGTGCCAGCAGCGGGAGACTAGCGGAATCATACGAGCAGTACTTC.

The chain has TRBV12-3 or TRBV12-4 and TRBJ1-3; D is unresolved. The CDR3 is 12 amino acids. With 5 bases removed from V and 7 bases from J, the gap between germline ends came to 9 bases. CDR3 bases: TGTGCCAGCAGTCTAGATCGGAACACCATATATTTT. Translation: CASSLDRNTIYF.

The J gene is TRBJ2-3, the V gene TRBV5-4; 12 bases are a match to TRBD2. Germline CDR1 reads SGHNT; CDR2 reads YYREEE (reference sequence). The ends lost 4 bases at V and 2 bases at J; junction bases unmatched: 2. CDR3 size: 15 residues. DNA for the CDR3: TGTGCCAGCAGCCGGACTAGCGGGGTCACAGATACGCAGTATTTT. Translation gives CASSRTSGVTDTQYF.

This clone was seen only once. The chain couples TRBV6-2 or TRBV6-3 to TRBJ1-1, with 7 bases that match TRBD1. J lost 12 bases, V lost 5 bases, and 9 bases had no gene match. This CDR3 has 12 residues. The germline V gene has CDR1 MNHEY and CDR2 SVGEGT. CDR3 bases: TGTGCCAGCAGTCGGACAGGTTCTGAGCCTTTCTTT. Protein sequence: CASSRTGSEPFF.

The J gene is TRBJ2-5, the V gene TRBV2; D is possibly TRBD1 (6 bases). Trimming left V 6 bases short and J 1 base short, with 12 bases between. The length of the CDR3 is 14 residues. Germline assignment: CDR1 SNHLY and CDR2 FYNNEI. CDR3 sequence reads: CASREDRSQETQYF. The CDR3, as DNA: TGTGCCAGCAGGGAGGACAGATCCCAAGAGACCCAGTACTTC.

This clone was observed a handful of times. The chain uses TRBV10-2 and TRBJ2-5; D unresolved. The CDR3 consists of 15 residues. Trimming cost V 0 bases and J 2 bases, with 10 bases left between them. Germline CDR1 reads WSHSY; CDR2 reads SAAADI. The CDR3 bases are TGCGCCAGCAGTGAGTCGGCACTACAACAAGAGACCCAGTACTTC. Amino acid sequence: CASSESALQQETQYF.

J is TRBJ1-5 and V is TRBV2, with D hard to call. The CDR3 covers 14 residues. Trimming cost V 3 bases and J 3 bases, with 9 bases left between them. CDR1 is SNHLY and CDR2 is FYNNEI in the germline V gene. The CDR3 reads CASSEGVLNQPQHF. Written as DNA, the CDR3 is TGTGCCAGCAGTGAGGGAGTCCTCAATCAGCCCCAGCATTTT.

The chain combines TRBV24-1 with TRBJ1-4, with 8 bases that match TRBD1. The CDR3 is 16 residues long. Germline V gene sequence: CDR1 KGHDR, CDR2 SFDVKD. The junction had 10 bases not matched to a gene; V was cut back by 4 bases and J by 7 bases. Here the CDR3 DNA reads TGTGCCACCAGTGACCGAGGACAGGGTGGTGGTGAAAAACTGTTTTTT. Its translation is CATSDRGQGGGEKLFF.

The V call is TRBV12-3 or TRBV12-4, the J call TRBJ1-5; unclear D gene. The CDR3 is 12 amino acids. The V and J ends lost 5 bases and 5 bases respectively, with 7 bases between them. The CDR3 here is CASSLSYQPQHF. Written as DNA, the CDR3 is TGTGCCAGCAGTCTTAGTTATCAGCCCCAGCATTTT.

The V and J genes are TRBV19 and TRBJ1-2; 7 bases match TRBD1. Germline values: CDR1 LNHDA, CDR2 SQIVND (reference sequence). With 7 bases clipped from V and 4 bases from J, the junction kept 6 bases outside the gene matches. The CDR3 is 13 amino acids. CDR3 nucleotides: TGTGCCAGTAACAGGGGTGCGAGCTATGGCTACACCTTC. It codes for CASNRGASYGYTF.

This clone was seen just once. The V call is TRBV9, the J call TRBJ1-3; the D gene is possibly TRBD1 (5 bases). Germline V gives CDR1 SGDLS, CDR2 YYNGEE. Deletions cut 0 bases from V and 1 base from J, with 11 bases between. The CDR3 spans 16 residues. The CDR3 loop reads CASSVDRGLSGNTIYF. The CDR3 bases are TGTGCCAGCAGCGTAGATCGGGGACTTTCTGGAAACACCATATATTTT.

This clone has a single count. The chain carries TRBV9 and TRBJ2-7; no clear D. The CDR3 runs to 13 residues. Germline V gene lookup returns CDR1 SGDLS and CDR2 YYNGEE. Trimming shortened V by 3 bases and J by 2 bases, and 9 bases separated the two germline ends. CDR3: CASSETPTYEQYF. CDR3 DNA sequence: TGTGCCAGCAGCGAGACACCGACCTACGAGCAGTACTTC.

The J gene is TRBJ1-6, the V gene TRBV2; TRBD1 aligns across 9 bases. Trimming cost V 7 bases and J 0 bases; bases outside gene matches: 4. Looked up from germline, CDR1 is SNHLY and CDR2 is FYNNEI. This CDR3 has 16 residues. The CDR3 DNA reads TGTGCCAGCATGGGGACAGGGAGCTCCTATAATTCACCCCTCCACTTT. Translating it yields CASMGTGSSYNSPLHF.

The rearrangement joins TRBV13 to TRBJ1-3; D is ambiguous. Germline CDR1 and CDR2: PRHDT and FYEKMQ (reference sequence). Trimming stripped 2 bases from V and 0 bases from J, with 5 bases between. CDR3 length equals 14 residues. CDR3 coding DNA: TGTGCCAGCAGCTTACAGGACTCTGGAAACACCATATATTTT. Protein sequence: CASSLQDSGNTIYF.

The V gene is TRBV11-2, the J gene TRBJ1-1; D is unresolved. Germline CDR1 is SGHAT and CDR2 is FQNNGV. V shed 1 base and J shed 1 base, with 7 bases lying between them. The CDR3 is 14 amino acids. The DNA of the CDR3 is TGTGCCAGCAGCTTAGGATTCGGGAACACTGAAGCTTTCTTT. It specifies CASSLGFGNTEAFF.

The genes are TRBV10-3 and TRBJ2-7, with 10 bases identical to TRBD2. CDR1 and CDR2 from the germline V gene are ENHRY and SYGVKD. V lost 0 bases and J lost 6; bases outside the gene matches: 5. This CDR3 has 15 residues. Written as DNA, the CDR3 is TGTGCCATCAGTGAGTCACCAGCGGGGGGGCGCGAGCAGTACTTC. Its protein product is CAISESPAGGREQYF.

The V gene is TRBV30, the J gene TRBJ2-3, with D possibly matching TRBD2 (6 bases). Looked up from germline, CDR1 is GTSNPN and CDR2 is SVGIG (reference sequence). This CDR3 is built from 12 residues. The V end lost 4 bases, the J end lost 6 bases, and 11 bases lay between the germline ends. CDR3 loop: CAWKPAGDTQYF. The CDR3 DNA reads as TGTGCCTGGAAACCGGCGGGGGATACGCAGTATTTT.

V gene TRBV27 combines with J gene TRBJ1-1; D may be TRBD1 (6 bases). The CDR3 covers 13 residues. Germline-derived CDR1 and CDR2 are MNHEY and SMNVEV (reference sequence). V lost 8 bases and J lost 0, with 10 bases in between. The CDR3 here is CASHHRVNTEAFF. As DNA, the CDR3 is TGTGCCAGCCACCACAGGGTGAACACTGAAGCTTTCTTT.

The gene calls are TRBV21-1 and TRBJ1-1; TRBD1 is the table's D call and was not checked against the DNA. TRBV21-1 corresponds to a pseudogene. CDR3 size: 14 residues. The CDR3 DNA follows: TGTGCCCGAGATATGGACAGGCTCTTTGGGGAAGCTTTCTTT. This translates into CARDMDRLFGEAFF.

V gene TRBV11-2 combines with J gene TRBJ2-1; a possible D gene is TRBD1 (5 bases). CDR3 length: 14 amino acids. V shed 1 base and J shed 8 bases, with 12 bases lying between them. From germline, CDR1 is SGHAT and CDR2 FQNNGV. The CDR3 region has the DNA TGTGCCAGCAGCTTAGTCAGGGCTGGCGATGAGCAGTTCTTC. As protein: CASSLVRAGDEQFF.

This clone was counted a single time. The chain couples TRBV9 to TRBJ2-7; 7 positions agree with TRBD2. This CDR3 contains 16 residues. J gave up 2 bases and V 0 bases, and 8 bases lay outside the gene matches. CDR1 and CDR2 (germline): SGDLS, YYNGEE. The CDR3 here is CASSVAATGLPYEQYF. Here the CDR3 DNA reads TGTGCCAGCAGCGTAGCGGCAACGGGACTACCCTACGAGCAGTACTTC.